One T cell receptor (beta chain) is described in this entry. The antigen remains unidentified. The CDR3 is made up of 14 amino acids. Trimming took 3 bases from V and 5 from J, leaving 10 bases between them. Per the germline V gene, CDR1 is LGHNA and CDR2 is YSLEER. This sample was included in a study of radiotherapy plus CTLA-4 blockade in lung cancer. Assay: immunoSEQ multiplex PCR; the TCRdb copy retains only in-frame clones and omits some. The data show about 40,000 clones, more than 70% seen once. The study, taken as a whole, reports: Clones of tumor-derived TCRs expanded in blood after radiotherapy plus ipilimumab.

The sample was peripheral blood, taken from a patient treated with radiotherapy plus ipilimumab. The chain has TRBV4-3 and TRBJ2-2; TRBD2 is a possible D gene (7 bases). The TCR was taken from a human donor with non-small cell lung cancer that progressed on radiotherapy plus ipilimumab. The CDR3, as DNA: TGCGCCAGCAGCCAGGAGGGGGGGACCGGGGAGCTGTTTTTT. It translates to CASSQEGGTGELFF.